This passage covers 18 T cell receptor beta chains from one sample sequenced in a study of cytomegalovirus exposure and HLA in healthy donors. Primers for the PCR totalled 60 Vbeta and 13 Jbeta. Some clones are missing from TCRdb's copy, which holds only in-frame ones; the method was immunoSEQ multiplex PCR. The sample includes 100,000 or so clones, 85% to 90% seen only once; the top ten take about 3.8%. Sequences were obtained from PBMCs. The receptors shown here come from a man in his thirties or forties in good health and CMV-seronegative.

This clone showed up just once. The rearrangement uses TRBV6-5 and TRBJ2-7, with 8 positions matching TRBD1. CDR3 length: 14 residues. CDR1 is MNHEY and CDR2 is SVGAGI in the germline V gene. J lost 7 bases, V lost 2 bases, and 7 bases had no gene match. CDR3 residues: CASSYQSGQDEQYF. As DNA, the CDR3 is TGTGCCAGCAGTTACCAATCGGGACAGGATGAGCAGTACTTC.

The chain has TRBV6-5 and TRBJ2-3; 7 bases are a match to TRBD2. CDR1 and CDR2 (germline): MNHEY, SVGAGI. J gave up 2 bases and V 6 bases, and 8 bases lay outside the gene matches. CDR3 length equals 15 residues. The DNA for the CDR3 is TGTGCCAGCAGCGCCCCAGCGGGGCCCACAGATACGCAGTATTTT. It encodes CASSAPAGPTDTQYF.

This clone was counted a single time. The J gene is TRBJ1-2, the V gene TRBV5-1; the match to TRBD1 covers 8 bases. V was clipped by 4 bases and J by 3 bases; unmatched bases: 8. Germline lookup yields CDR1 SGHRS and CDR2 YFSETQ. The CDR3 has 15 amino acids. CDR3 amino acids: CASSPWDRPYYGYTF. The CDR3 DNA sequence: TGCGCCAGCAGCCCGTGGGACAGGCCTTACTATGGCTACACCTTC.

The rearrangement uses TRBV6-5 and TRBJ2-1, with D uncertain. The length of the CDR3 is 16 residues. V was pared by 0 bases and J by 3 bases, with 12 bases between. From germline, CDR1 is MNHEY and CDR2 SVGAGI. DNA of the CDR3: TGTGCCAGCAGTTACTCGAGGCCCCTTAGCTACAATGAGCAGTTCTTC. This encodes CASSYSRPLSYNEQFF.

The DNA for the CDR3 is TGTGCCAGCAGCTTGGGAGTGGATCAGCCCCAGCATTTT. Encoded protein: CASSLGVDQPQHF. The chain employs TRBV7-3 and TRBJ1-5; no firm D call. Germline CDR1 SGHTA, CDR2 FQGTGA. V was shortened by 3 bases and J by 5 bases, with 8 bases between the two germline ends. CDR3 length: 13 amino acids.

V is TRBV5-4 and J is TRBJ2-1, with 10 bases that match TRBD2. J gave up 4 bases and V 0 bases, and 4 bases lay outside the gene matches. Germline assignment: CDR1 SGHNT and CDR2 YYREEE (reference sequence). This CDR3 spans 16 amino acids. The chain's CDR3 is CASSLAAGGPYNEQFF. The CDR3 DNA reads TGTGCCAGCAGCTTGGCAGCGGGAGGGCCTTACAATGAGCAGTTCTTC.

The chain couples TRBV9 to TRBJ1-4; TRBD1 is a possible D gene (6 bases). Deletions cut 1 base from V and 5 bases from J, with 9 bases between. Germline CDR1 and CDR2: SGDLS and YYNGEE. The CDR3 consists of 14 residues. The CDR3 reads CASSVSQGNEKLFF. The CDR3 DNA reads TGTGCCAGCAGCGTAAGCCAGGGGAATGAAAAACTGTTTTTT.

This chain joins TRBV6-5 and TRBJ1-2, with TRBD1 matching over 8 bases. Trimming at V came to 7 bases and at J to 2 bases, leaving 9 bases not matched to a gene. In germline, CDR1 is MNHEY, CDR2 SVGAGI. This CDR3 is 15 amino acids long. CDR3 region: CASTSPAGGNYGYTF. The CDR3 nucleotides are TGTGCCAGCACTTCCCCGGCAGGGGGCAACTATGGCTACACCTTC.

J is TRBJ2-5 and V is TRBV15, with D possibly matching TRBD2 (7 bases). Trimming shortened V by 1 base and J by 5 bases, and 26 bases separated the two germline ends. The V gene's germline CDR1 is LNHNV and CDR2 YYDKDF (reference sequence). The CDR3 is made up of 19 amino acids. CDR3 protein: CATSRGYREVGGLPETQYF. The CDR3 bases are TGTGCCACCAGCAGAGGATACAGGGAAGTTGGGGGACTACCGGAGACCCAGTACTTC.

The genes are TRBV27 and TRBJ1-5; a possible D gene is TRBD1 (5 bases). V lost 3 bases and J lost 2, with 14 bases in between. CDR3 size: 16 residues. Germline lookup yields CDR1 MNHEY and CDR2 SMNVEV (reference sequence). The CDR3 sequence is CASSFWGGGGNQPQHF. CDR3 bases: TGTGCCAGCAGTTTTTGGGGGGGAGGTGGCAATCAGCCCCAGCATTTT.

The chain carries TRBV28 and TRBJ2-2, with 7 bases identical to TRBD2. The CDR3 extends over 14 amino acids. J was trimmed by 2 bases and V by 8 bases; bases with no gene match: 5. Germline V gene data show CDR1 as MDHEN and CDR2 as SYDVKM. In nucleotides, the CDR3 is TGTGCCAGCGGGGGGGTCGTCAACACCGGGGAGCTGTTTTTT. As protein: CASGGVVNTGELFF. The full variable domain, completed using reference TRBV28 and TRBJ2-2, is DVKVTQSSRYLVKRTGEKVFLECVQDMDHENMFWYRQDPGLGLRLIYFSYDVKMKEKGDIPEGYSVSREKKERFSLILESASTNQTSMYLCASGGVVNTGELFFGEGSRLTVL.

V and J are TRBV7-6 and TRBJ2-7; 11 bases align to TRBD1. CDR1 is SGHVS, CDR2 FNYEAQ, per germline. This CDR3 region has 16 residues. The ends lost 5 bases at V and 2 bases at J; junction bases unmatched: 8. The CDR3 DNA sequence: TGTGCCAGCAGCCAGTTAGGGACAGGGGGGACCTACGAGCAGTACTTC. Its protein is CASSQLGTGGTYEQYF.

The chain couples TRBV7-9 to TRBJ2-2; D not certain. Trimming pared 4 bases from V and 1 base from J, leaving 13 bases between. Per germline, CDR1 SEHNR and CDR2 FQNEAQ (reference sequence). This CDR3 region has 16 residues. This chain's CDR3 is CASSSASQRNTGELFF. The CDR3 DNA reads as TGTGCCAGCAGCTCCGCTTCTCAGCGGAACACCGGGGAGCTGTTTTTT.

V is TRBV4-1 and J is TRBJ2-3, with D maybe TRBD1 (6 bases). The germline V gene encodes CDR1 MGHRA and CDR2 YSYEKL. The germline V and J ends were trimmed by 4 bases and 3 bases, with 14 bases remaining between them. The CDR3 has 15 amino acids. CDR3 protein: CASSLRTVTTDTQYF. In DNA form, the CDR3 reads TGCGCCAGCAGCCTCCGGACAGTCACGACAGATACGCAGTATTTT.

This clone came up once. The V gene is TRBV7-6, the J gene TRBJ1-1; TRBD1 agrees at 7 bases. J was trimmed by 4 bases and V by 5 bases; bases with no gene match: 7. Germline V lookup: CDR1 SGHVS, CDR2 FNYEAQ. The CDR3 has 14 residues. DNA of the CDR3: TGTGCCAGCAGCCAGACAGGGTTCAGCACTGAAGCTTTCTTT. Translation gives CASSQTGFSTEAFF.

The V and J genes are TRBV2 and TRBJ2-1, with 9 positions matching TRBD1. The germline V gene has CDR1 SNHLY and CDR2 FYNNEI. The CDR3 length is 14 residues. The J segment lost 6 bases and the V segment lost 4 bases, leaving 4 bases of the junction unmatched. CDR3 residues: CASSGQGGPNEQFF. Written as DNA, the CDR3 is TGTGCCAGCAGTGGACAGGGGGGCCCCAATGAGCAGTTCTTC.

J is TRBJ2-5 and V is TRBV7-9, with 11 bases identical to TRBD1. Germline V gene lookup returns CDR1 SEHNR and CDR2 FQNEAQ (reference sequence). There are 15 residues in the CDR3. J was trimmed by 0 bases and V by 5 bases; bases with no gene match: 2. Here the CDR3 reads CASSPGQGDQETQYF. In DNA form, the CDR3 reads TGTGCCAGCAGCCCGGGACAGGGGGACCAAGAGACCCAGTACTTC.

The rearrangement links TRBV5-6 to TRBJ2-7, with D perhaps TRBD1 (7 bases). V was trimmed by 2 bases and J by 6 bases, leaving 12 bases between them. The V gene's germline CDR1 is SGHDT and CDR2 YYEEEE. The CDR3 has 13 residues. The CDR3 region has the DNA TGTGCCAGCAGCTTCGGGACAGCGGGCGAGCAGTACTTC. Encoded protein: CASSFGTAGEQYF.